This T cell receptor beta chain was identified in a study of T cells in tuberculosis. Study-level information: Sequenced TCRs come from CD1B-GMM tetramer-binding T cells. Study outcomes and limitations: The stringent gate may have excluded weak CD1B-GMM tetramer binders.

Thawed, overnight-rested PBMC were stained with GMM-loaded CD1B tetramer, viability dye and anti-CD3, then sorted. CD1B tetramers were loaded with Rhodococcus equi-derived C32 glucose monomycolate. Approximately 100,000 tetramer-negative cells were sorted from each donor. TCR-alpha and TCR-beta chains were sequenced unpaired. The data were produced by immunoSEQ multiplex PCR, yet TCRdb's version contains in-frame clones alone and is incomplete. In the table there are 70,000 to 95,000 clones, around 90% of which are singletons. This clone appeared a single time. Trimming cost V 0 bases and J 1 base, with 8 bases left between them. CDR3 length equals 15 residues. CDR1 is SGHTA and CDR2 is FQGNSA in the germline V gene.

Sequenced: CD1b-GMM tetramer-negative cells sorted from PBMCs. The origin of this receptor is an adult woman with latent tuberculosis. The V and J genes are TRBV7-2 and TRBJ2-3; D is possibly TRBD2 (6 bases). CDR3 protein: CASSLAGGRTDTQYF. The CDR3 DNA sequence: TGTGCCAGCAGCTTAGCGGGGGGACGCACAGATACGCAGTATTTT.